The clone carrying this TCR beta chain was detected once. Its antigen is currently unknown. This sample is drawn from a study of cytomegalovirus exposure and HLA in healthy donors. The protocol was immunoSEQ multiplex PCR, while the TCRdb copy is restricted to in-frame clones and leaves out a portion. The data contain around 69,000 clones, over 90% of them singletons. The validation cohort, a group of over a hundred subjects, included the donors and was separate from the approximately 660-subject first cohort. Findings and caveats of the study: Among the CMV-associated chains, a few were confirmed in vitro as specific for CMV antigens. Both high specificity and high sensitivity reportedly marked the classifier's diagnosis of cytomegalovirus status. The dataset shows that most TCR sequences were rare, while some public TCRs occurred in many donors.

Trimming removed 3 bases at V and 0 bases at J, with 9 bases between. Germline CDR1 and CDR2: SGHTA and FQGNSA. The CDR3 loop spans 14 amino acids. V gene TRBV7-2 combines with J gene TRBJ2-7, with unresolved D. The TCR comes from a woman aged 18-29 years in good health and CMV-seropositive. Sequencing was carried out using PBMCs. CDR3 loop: CASSLTPSSYEQYF. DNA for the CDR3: TGTGCCAGCAGCTTGACGCCTAGCTCCTACGAGCAGTACTTC. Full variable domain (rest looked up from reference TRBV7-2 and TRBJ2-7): GAGVSQSPSNKVTEKGKDVELRCDPISGHTALYWYRQSLGQGLEFLIYFQGNSAPDKSGLPSDRFSAERTGGSVSTLTIQRTQQEDSAVYLCASSLTPSSYEQYFGPGTRLTVT.